The entry below gives a single T cell receptor beta chain sequence along with its context. The target antigen is unknown. A J-beta primer mix and a sample-barcoded 5' primer were used in a second PCR of roughly 7 to 12 cycles. Every cDNA molecule bore a tag from a template-switch adaptor containing 12 random nucleotides. One entry per CDR3 protein, called by TCRdb with MiXCR from the 5' RACE reads. The table records about 500,000 distinct CDR3 sequences, more than 20% of them present only once. The CDR3 is made up of 12 amino acids. The germline V gene encodes CDR1 LNHNV and CDR2 YYDKDF (reference sequence). Trimming left V 3 bases short and J 6 bases short, with 7 bases between. The record originates from a study of blood T cells in healthy people across ages. Overall study results and limits: As age increased, TCR beta diversity per million T cells fell in a roughly linear fashion. It was held that the diversity estimates obtained from one million T cells were underestimates.

This sample also appeared in a second study, on T cells of mothers and their children. Per that study: All RNA that had been extracted was used for cDNA synthesis at approximately 1.5 ug per 15 ul.

V and J are TRBV15 and TRBJ2-3; D might be TRBD1 (5 bases). The clonotype was recovered from a boy younger than 18 in good health. The sample taken for sequencing was blood. CDR3 amino acids: CATSRPGDTQYF. CDR3 DNA: TGTGCCACCAGCAGGCCAGGGGATACGCAGTATTTT.